These T cell receptor beta chains were read from a single sample in a study of patients and donors after allogeneic stem cell transplantation. TCRdb independently ran MiXCR on the RT-PCR reads; one entry per CDR3 protein. The sample records more than 850,000 distinct CDR3 sequences, 15% to 20% being singletons. The sample comprised blood, either unsorted or a sorted T cell fraction (not recorded which). The receptor set was obtained from a human donor who was either an allogeneic HSCT recipient or a stem cell or donor lymphocyte infusion donor (not recorded which). It is not recorded whose cells these are; they may come from a transplant donor. CDR3s include the opening cysteine and the closing phenylalanine or tryptophan. Fields, in order: J gene, V gene, D gene, clone size, CDR3 protein, CDR3 DNA. A D gene is named only where the DNA matches it firmly. The listing skips clone size in some rows; elsewhere it reads once, few, many or a size class.

TRBJ2-5 | TRBV21-1 | NA | NA | CASSARALQETQYF | TGTGCCAGCAGCGCCCGGGCGCTTCAAGAGACCCAGTACTTC
TRBJ1-1 | TRBV12-3/TRBV12-4 | TRBD1 | few | CASGGDRAPMNTEAFF | TGTGCCAGCGGGGGGGACAGGGCCCCTATGAACACTGAAGCTTTCTTT
TRBJ2-7 | TRBV12-3/TRBV12-4 | NA | NA | CASSPSTEYYEQYF | TGTGCCAGCAGTCCCTCGACCGAGTACTACGAGCAGTACTTC
TRBJ2-7 | TRBV29-1 | TRBD2 | NA | CSVGTSRFYEQYF | TGCAGCGTTGGGACTAGCAGATTCTACGAGCAGTACTTC
TRBJ2-5 | TRBV5-6 | TRBD1 | few | CASSSIKVDRGLETQYF | TGTGCCAGCAGCTCCATAAAAGTCGACAGGGGGCTAGAGACCCAGTACTTC
TRBJ2-7 | TRBV12-3/TRBV12-4 | NA | NA | CASSPPGAYSYEQYF | TGTGCCAGCAGTCCCCCAGGGGCCTATTCCTACGAGCAGTACTTC
TRBJ2-3 | TRBV18 | TRBD1 | few | CASSPRTGIADTQYF | TGTGCCAGCTCACCACGGACAGGGATAGCAGATACGCAGTATTTT
TRBJ2-7 | TRBV12-3/TRBV12-4 | NA | few | CASSMTGITRREQYF | TGTGCCAGCAGTATGACAGGAATCACCCGCCGCGAGCAGTACTTC
TRBJ1-1 | TRBV7-2 | NA | NA | CASSLAGRGGEAFF | TGTGCCAGCAGCTTAGCCGGCAGGGGAGGTGAAGCTTTCTTT
TRBJ1-1 | TRBV5-1 | TRBD1 | few | CASSSTGGAVTAFF | TGCGCCAGCAGCTCCACAGGGGGCGCGGTTACAGCTTTCTTT
TRBJ2-7 | TRBV7-9 | NA | NA | CASSRGLWSTYEQYF | TGTGCCAGCAGCCGTGGGTTGTGGTCAACCTACGAGCAGTACTTC
TRBJ2-1 | TRBV25-1 | NA | NA | CASSEWTENEQFF | TGTGCCAGCAGTGAGTGGACAGAAAATGAGCAGTTCTTC
TRBJ2-3 | TRBV7-2 | TRBD2 | few | CASSLMGRGGTDTQYF | TGTGCCAGCAGCTTAATGGGCCGCGGGGGGACAGATACGCAGTATTTT
TRBJ2-3 | TRBV7-2 | TRBD2 | few | CASSSAPSGLAGYF | TGTGCCAGCAGTTCAGCCCCCTCGGGACTAGCAGGGTATTTT
TRBJ2-7 | TRBV28 | NA | few | CASSTQGNSYEQYF | TGTGCCAGCAGTACGCAGGGTAACTCCTACGAGCAGTACTTC
TRBJ1-4 | TRBV6-8 | NA | NA | CAVRVGAPATNEKLFF | TGTGCGGTTCGGGTAGGGGCGCCTGCAACTAATGAAAAACTGTTTTTT
TRBJ1-2 | TRBV7-3 | NA | NA | CASSPGRQYGYTF | TGTGCCAGCAGCCCCGGGAGGCAGTATGGCTACACCTTC
TRBJ2-5 | TRBV28 | NA | NA | CASSFVGGEEETQYF | TGTGCCAGCAGTTTTGTGGGGGGAGAGGAAGAGACCCAGTACTTC
TRBJ2-5 | TRBV6-1 | NA | few | CASSADSTRRQETQYF | TGTGCCAGCAGTGCCGATTCGACTAGGAGGCAAGAGACCCAGTACTTC
TRBJ2-3 | TRBV3-1 | TRBD2 | NA | CASSQDFAAGGIDTQYF | TGTGCCAGCAGCCAAGATTTCGCAGCGGGAGGAATAGATACGCAGTATTTT
TRBJ1-2 | TRBV5-1 | NA | NA | CASSLGTDYYGYTF | TGCGCCAGCAGCTTGGGGACAGACTACTATGGCTACACCTTC
TRBJ2-5 | TRBV20-1 | NA | NA | CSAAGTLQETQYF | TGCAGTGCTGCCGGGACCCTCCAAGAGACCCAGTACTTC
TRBJ2-5 | TRBV6-1 | TRBD1 | NA | CASSGGGQGEETQYF | TGTGCCAGCAGTGGCGGGGGACAGGGCGAGGAGACCCAGTACTTC
TRBJ1-1 | TRBV20-1 | NA | few | CSARSVGGRGTEAFF | TGCAGTGCTAGATCGGTGGGGGGGCGTGGGACTGAAGCTTTCTTT
TRBJ1-2 | TRBV5-1 | NA | many | CASSLGGRIGGYTF | TGCGCCAGCAGCTTGGGAGGGCGAATAGGTGGCTACACCTTC
TRBJ2-3 | TRBV5-1 | NA | many | CASSFKQGTDTQYF | TGCGCCAGCAGCTTTAAACAGGGAACGGATACGCAGTATTTT
TRBJ1-6 | TRBV27 | NA | few | CASRVGRGSYNSPLHF | TGTGCCAGCAGGGTGGGGAGGGGCTCCTATAATTCACCCCTCCACTTT
TRBJ2-3 | TRBV4-2 | TRBD2 | few | CASSQDLETGGTDTQYF | TGTGCCAGCAGCCAAGATTTGGAAACCGGGGGGACAGATACGCAGTATTTT
TRBJ1-4 | TRBV29-1 | TRBD1 | NA | CSVQGADEKLFF | TGCAGCGTGCAGGGGGCGGATGAAAAACTGTTTTTT